Below are 25 T cell receptor beta chains sequenced from a single sample in a study of T-cell memory formation after mild COVID-19. TCRdb reprocessed the 5' RACE reads with MiXCR, giving one entry per CDR3 protein. The data show about 340,000 distinct CDR3 sequences, with approximately 15% seen just once and roughly 22% held by the top ten. Material for sequencing was PBMCs or a T cell subset sorted from them (not recorded which). These receptors were taken from a man aged 18 to 30 who had mild COVID-19 (a few samples of this study predate the infection). Cell type and time point are not known.

This clonotype was seen only a few times. V is TRBV19 and J is TRBJ2-2, with D tentatively TRBD1 (6 bases). The CDR3 sequence is 16 residues long. The germline V and J ends were trimmed by 5 bases and 3 bases, with 16 bases remaining between them. In germline, CDR1 is LNHDA, CDR2 SQIVND (reference sequence). CDR3 in amino acids: CASSDLTRGYTGELFF. The CDR3 DNA reads TGTGCCAGTAGTGACCTCACGAGGGGGTACACCGGGGAGCTGTTTTTT.

This clonotype appeared many times. V usage is TRBV7-3 and J usage is TRBJ2-1; 8 bases line up with TRBD2. The V gene's germline CDR1 is SGHTA and CDR2 FQGTGA. This CDR3 contains 15 residues. The V segment lost 5 bases and the J segment 4 bases; nucleotides outside the gene matches: 7. This CDR3 reads CASSPNGGGYNEQFF. CDR3 DNA: TGTGCCAGCAGCCCCAACGGGGGGGGGTACAATGAGCAGTTCTTC.

This rearrangement joins TRBV12-3 or TRBV12-4 to TRBJ2-7; no definite D call. The CDR3 has 14 amino acids. Trimming removed 4 bases at V and 2 bases at J, with 12 bases between. The CDR3 DNA follows: TGTGCCAGCAGTTCTCCGGGCTCTACCTACGAGCAGTACTTC. Encoded protein: CASSSPGSTYEQYF.

The chain uses TRBV10-2 and TRBJ1-4, with D unresolved. The germline V gene has CDR1 WSHSY and CDR2 SAAADI. The CDR3 has 12 amino acids. Trimming pared 6 bases from V and 7 bases from J, leaving 9 bases between. CDR3 nucleotides: TGCGCCAGCAGGGCGGAGGCTGAAAAACTGTTTTTT. This encodes CASRAEAEKLFF.

The table lists this clonotype with a few counts. The genes are TRBV20-1 and TRBJ2-1, with 16 bases that match TRBD2. Trimming took 3 bases from V and 14 from J; bases not matched to a gene: 7. The CDR3 extends over 14 amino acids. Germline V gives CDR1 DFQATT, CDR2 SNEGSKA (reference sequence). Here the CDR3 DNA reads TGCAGTGCTAGGGGACTAGCGGGGGGGGCTTGGGAGTTCTTC. It codes for CSARGLAGGAWEFF.

This clonotype was seen a handful of times. This chain uses TRBV14 with TRBJ1-1, with unresolved D. This CDR3 has 15 residues. Looked up from germline, CDR1 is SGHDN and CDR2 is FVKESK. Between the trimmed V and J ends, which lost 4 bases and 2 bases, there was a span of 14 bases. The CDR3 here is CASSPPTYINTEAFF. CDR3 bases: TGTGCCAGCAGCCCACCGACTTACATAAACACTGAAGCTTTCTTT.

This clonotype occurred a few times. The chain links TRBV4-1 to TRBJ2-5, with D perhaps matching TRBD1 or TRBD2 (5 bases each). V dropped 0 bases and J dropped 7 bases, with 15 bases sitting between them. CDR1 is MGHRA and CDR2 is YSYEKL in the germline V gene. The CDR3 loop spans 15 amino acids. The CDR3 nucleotides read TGCGCCAGCAGCCAAGATGAGGGGCCGGGCGGGACCCAGTACTTC. This codes for CASSQDEGPGGTQYF.

The chain combines TRBV7-2 with TRBJ2-3; TRBD2 agrees at 11 bases. V lost 4 bases and J lost 0; bases outside the gene matches: 12. This CDR3 region has 19 residues. Per the germline V gene, CDR1 is SGHTA and CDR2 is FQGNSA. The CDR3: CASSWGRVAGGFSTDTQYF. The CDR3 DNA sequence: TGTGCCAGCAGCTGGGGGCGGGTAGCGGGGGGGTTTAGCACAGATACGCAGTATTTT.

V and J are TRBV10-3 and TRBJ2-3, with TRBD2 identical over 8 bases. The trim removed 10 bases at V and 2 bases at J, leaving 8 bases unmatched. The CDR3 totals 14 residues. Germline CDR1 reads ENHRY; CDR2 reads SYGVKD. The CDR3 region has the DNA TGTGCCACCTCCTCCGGGGGGGCCACAGATACGCAGTATTTT. As protein: CATSSGGATDTQYF.

This clonotype was found a few times. The gene calls are TRBV5-1 and TRBJ1-1, with TRBD1 identical over 8 bases. Trimming removed 4 bases from V and 8 bases from J; junction bases left unmatched: 10. The CDR3 has 14 residues. Germline V gene sequence: CDR1 SGHRS, CDR2 YFSETQ. The CDR3 DNA sequence: TGCGCCAGCAGCCTGGCAGCAGGGGGCCCGGAAGCTTTCTTT. Encoded protein: CASSLAAGGPEAFF.

This clonotype was detected only a few times. The chain couples TRBV20-1 to TRBJ1-1, with D hard to call. Looked up from germline, CDR1 is DFQATT and CDR2 is SNEGSKA (reference sequence). V was clipped by 2 bases and J by 0 bases, with 10 bases between them. The CDR3 contains 14 residues. The CDR3 loop reads CSARSGGVNTEAFF. The CDR3 DNA sequence: TGCAGTGCTAGAAGCGGCGGGGTGAACACTGAAGCTTTCTTT.

The chain uses TRBV19 and TRBJ1-1; 7 bases are shared with TRBD1. The J segment lost 1 base and the V segment lost 5 bases, leaving 7 bases of the junction unmatched. The germline CDR1 and CDR2 sequences are LNHDA and SQIVND (reference sequence). This CDR3 spans 15 amino acids. The CDR3, as DNA: TGTGCCAGTAGTTTCCCGACAGGGCCGAACACTGAAGCTTTCTTT. This gives the protein CASSFPTGPNTEAFF. The full variable domain, in which reference TRBV19 and TRBJ1-1 provide the parts outside the CDR3, is DGGITQSPKYLFRKEGQNVTLSCEQNLNHDAMYWYRQDPGQGLRLIYYSQIVNDFQKGDIAEGYSVSREKKESFPLTVTSAQKNPTAFYLCASSFPTGPNTEAFFGQGTRLTVV.

There are a few counts of this clonotype. This chain uses TRBV25-1 with TRBJ2-5, with 11 bases that match TRBD1. Germline V CDR1 and CDR2: MGHDK, SYGVNS. J was trimmed by 2 bases and V by 4 bases; bases with no gene match: 3. The CDR3 consists of 15 residues. The CDR3 region is CASSADRGQQETQYF. CDR3 nucleotide sequence: TGTGCCAGCAGTGCGGACAGGGGGCAACAAGAGACCCAGTACTTC.

The chain links TRBV10-3 to TRBJ1-6; unclear D gene. Trimming took 3 bases from V and 7 from J, leaving 10 bases between them. Germline V gene lookup returns CDR1 ENHRY and CDR2 SYGVKD. The CDR3 length is 14 residues. The CDR3: CAISEKGLNSPLHF. CDR3 coding DNA: TGTGCCATCAGTGAAAAAGGTTTAAATTCACCCCTCCACTTT.

This clonotype was seen a handful of times. This rearrangement joins TRBV5-1 to TRBJ2-5, with a weak D call TRBD1 (6 bases). V lost 6 bases to trimming and J lost 5 bases, with 20 bases between them. This CDR3 comprises 15 residues. The germline gives CDR1 SGHRS, CDR2 YFSETQ. The CDR3 here is CASNFRRTADETQYF. The DNA of the CDR3 is TGCGCCAGCAACTTCCGTAGGACAGCGGACGAGACCCAGTACTTC.

This clonotype appeared a few times. The rearrangement links TRBV4-3 to TRBJ2-7, with 7 bases fitting TRBD1. The CDR3 totals 16 residues. The J segment lost 2 bases and the V segment lost 5 bases, leaving 12 bases of the junction unmatched. CDR1 LGHNA and CDR2 YSLEER come from the germline V gene. In DNA form, the CDR3 reads TGCGCCAGCAGCGGAACGCGGACAGGTGAACCCTACGAGCAGTACTTC. Translated, it gives CASSGTRTGEPYEQYF.

The V and J genes are TRBV20-1 and TRBJ2-4, with 9 nucleotides matching TRBD2. The junction had 7 bases not matched to a gene; V was cut back by 0 bases and J by 7 bases. The germline gives CDR1 DFQATT, CDR2 SNEGSKA (reference sequence). There are 15 residues in the CDR3. CDR3 coding DNA: TGCAGTGCTAGAGATCAGGGCGCGGGAGGGAACATTCAGTACTTC. Residues: CSARDQGAGGNIQYF.

The chain is built from TRBV6-1 and TRBJ2-7; D gene ambiguous. The ends were cut back, 3 bases at V and 9 bases at J, with 15 bases in the middle. CDR1 and CDR2 (germline): MNHNS, SASEGT. The CDR3 runs 13 residues. Written as DNA, the CDR3 is TGTGCCAGCAGTGAGCGTCTTCTGATAGGGCAGTACTTC. This translates into CASSERLLIGQYF.

V gene TRBV7-6 combines with J gene TRBJ2-1, with a weak D call TRBD2 (6 bases). V dropped 0 bases and J dropped 6 bases, with 9 bases sitting between them. This CDR3 spans 14 amino acids. Per the germline V gene, CDR1 is SGHVS and CDR2 is FNYEAQ. DNA for the CDR3: TGTGCCAGCAGCTTAGCGCAGGAGGGCAATGAGCAGTTCTTC. This gives the protein CASSLAQEGNEQFF.

The chain links TRBV7-2 to TRBJ2-1, with D perhaps TRBD1 (5 bases). Germline assignment: CDR1 SGHTA and CDR2 FQGNSA. The V end was cut by 3 bases, the J end by 10 bases, with 16 bases between. The CDR3 spans 14 residues. The CDR3 reads CASSLPYKGEEQFF. CDR3 nucleotide sequence: TGTGCCAGCAGCTTGCCCTACAAAGGGGAAGAGCAGTTCTTC.

In its sample, this clonotype was seen a few times. This chain uses TRBV27 with TRBJ1-6; the D is unclear. The V end was cut by 0 bases, the J end by 8 bases, with 11 bases between. Germline V gene lookup returns CDR1 MNHEY and CDR2 SMNVEV (reference sequence). The CDR3 is 15 residues long. The CDR3 spells CASSLSISTYSPLHF. In DNA form, the CDR3 reads TGTGCCAGCAGTTTATCCATTTCTACGTATTCACCCCTCCACTTT.

The chain is built from TRBV27 and TRBJ2-1; D tentatively reads TRBD1 or TRBD2 (7 bases each). The CDR3 covers 15 residues. V lost 5 bases to trimming and J lost 7 bases, with 18 bases between them. Looked up from germline, CDR1 is MNHEY and CDR2 is SMNVEV (reference sequence). CDR3 coding DNA: TGTGCCAGCAGTCCCTGGCAGGGGGGAGGGAATGAGCAGTTCTTC. Translated, it gives CASSPWQGGGNEQFF.

V and J are TRBV11-2 and TRBJ2-3, with D unresolved. The CDR3 contains 16 residues. V dropped 0 bases and J dropped 5 bases, with 15 bases sitting between them. CDR1 SGHAT and CDR2 FQNNGV come from the germline V gene. The CDR3 DNA reads TGTGCCAGCAGCTTAGATCACCCTACCAATGGAGATACGCAGTATTTT. Protein: CASSLDHPTNGDTQYF.

This chain uses TRBV11-2 with TRBJ2-2; D unresolved. Germline CDR1 and CDR2: SGHAT and FQNNGV. V was cut by 8 bases and J by 7 bases, with 14 bases left in between. This CDR3 has 13 residues. The CDR3: CASGVWRNGELFF. The CDR3 coding sequence is TGTGCCAGCGGGGTCTGGCGGAACGGGGAGCTGTTTTTT.

V and J are TRBV6-5 and TRBJ1-4; TRBD1 aligns across 7 bases. The J segment lost 5 bases and the V segment lost 6 bases, leaving 9 bases of the junction unmatched. CDR3 length equals 15 residues. In germline, CDR1 is MNHEY, CDR2 SVGAGI. The CDR3 here is CASRPRTGPNEKLFF. Here the CDR3 DNA reads TGTGCCAGCAGACCAAGGACAGGCCCAAATGAAAAACTGTTTTTT.